This TCR beta chain was obtained from a study of T cell responses to AZD1222 COVID-19 vaccine. Whole-study findings and limits: The donor group comprised mostly white British people and more females; the analysis possibly underestimated clonal diversity. Following two doses of AZD1222, Spike-specific TCR breadth and depth rose.

Assay used: immunoSEQ multiplex PCR; TCRdb lists only in-frame clones, some missing. The table includes 200,000 to 250,000 clones, approximately 94% detected once. A remark on this clone: Its antigen remains unidentified.

The CDR3 has 15 amino acids. Between the trimmed V and J ends, which lost 7 bases and 2 bases, there was a span of 14 bases. CDR1 SNHLY and CDR2 FYNNEI come from the germline V gene. This chain links TRBV2 with TRBJ1-4, with D possibly TRBD1 on 5 matching bases. The origin of this receptor is an adult who received the MenACWY meningococcal vaccine as a control. Here the sequenced sample was peripheral blood, taken 28 days after the second dose of the MenACWY control vaccine. CDR3 residues: CASMSGGFTNEKLFF. CDR3 nucleotide sequence: TGTGCCAGCATGTCGGGGGGGTTCACTAATGAAAAACTGTTTTTT.